This T cell receptor beta chain is from a study of blood T cell repertoires in COVID-19 (dated by TCRdb to 2020 to 2022). Notes on the research overall: Samples covering the acute and convalescent phases of COVID-19 were provided by collaborators in the United States, Italy and Spain. The repertoires were made available in a free public database intended to serve as a resource for research on the immune response to SARS-CoV-2. The sample metadata nearly always contained a de-identified subject ID, COVID-19 status, age in years and sex. The samples were drawn from the first 160 participants of the ongoing ImmuneRACE study and from roughly 1,300 subjects provided by 6 global collaborators. The material from the prospective study consisted of cDNA or gDNA derived from T cells, B-cell-depleted T cells, or PBMCs. The dataset comprised deeply sampled blood TCRbeta repertoires from subjects exposed to, actively infected with, or recovered from COVID-19. Where HLA class I and class II types were available, the types were taken from metadata supplied by the sample provider, not from assay-based typing. Overall results and qualifications from the work: The amount of clinical and demographic metadata varied by source and participant and was provided uncurated.

About this clone: It lacks a known antigen. There are no base qualities to consult, and no much larger clone falls within one base.

Whole blood was collected in K2EDTA tubes by collaborating institutions according to the institutions' own protocols. Collaborator samples were shipped for TCRbeta analysis as frozen whole blood, isolated PBMCs, or DNA extracted from either sample type. TCRbeta CDR3 regions were amplified from genomic DNA by means of the immunoSEQ Assay, a bias-controlled multiplex PCR. In the paper's pipeline: Within the assay, amplification of reference gene primers was used to estimate how many nucleated cells each sample contained. To quantify the absolute abundance of each unique TCRbeta CDR3 rearrangement, sequence reads were collapsed and filtered. For each sample, productive Simpson clonality was calculated by taking the square root of Simpson's diversity index across productive rearrangements. As stored in TCRdb, this immuneACCESS dataset retains in-frame rearrangements with V and J assigned. A fraction of the clones does not appear; measured against another copy, unresolved V genes explain less than half of the discrepancy, and the remainder lacks a known reason. V and J calls and clone size are given by that table; D and trimming were obtained from the DNA. The sample data list 45,000 to 60,000 clones, and under 90% of these were observed just once. 10% to 15% of the sample rests with the top ten.

The CDR3 contains 12 residues, cysteine and phenylalanine counted. CDR3 DNA only is kept here, 36 bases in frame from base 1. V is clipped by 6 bases and J by 10 bases, and the sequence between their germline boundaries is 13 bases long. The chain was built from TRBV12-3 or TRBV12-4 and TRBJ1-3; a weak D assignment points to TRBD1 (5 bases agree). Sequencing was performed on peripheral blood. This sequence originates from a woman aged 80 or over with acute or convalescent COVID-19. The CDR3 sequence is CASSDSLKTIYF. The base sequence is TGTGCCAGCAGCGACAGTCTGAAGACCATATATTTT.